This TCR beta chain appears in the sequencing data of a study of blood T cell repertoires in COVID-19. At the level of the study: The origin of the acute and convalescent COVID-19 samples was the United States, Italy and Spain. Nucleic acid was either cDNA or gDNA, and it came from T cells, B-cell-depleted T cells, or PBMCs.

Authors' data handling: The assay estimated nucleated cells by amplifying reference gene primers. Libraries were prepared by immunoSEQ multiplex PCR; TCRdb keeps only in-frame clonotypes and omits some of them. The V and J calls and clone size were taken over from that table, and D and trimming were inferred from the DNA. Among around 470,000 clones listed, roughly 89% were seen once. The Seattle patients, enrolled during active infection, were followed longitudinally. Between the trimmed V and J ends, which lost 3 bases and 2 bases, there was a span of 12 bases. The CDR3 consists of 15 residues. Germline V gene lookup returns CDR1 KGHDR and CDR2 SFDVKD.

The sequencing input was peripheral blood. The receptor was isolated from a young man with COVID-19, enrolled during active disease. This chain connects TRBV24-1 to TRBJ2-5; possibly TRBD1 for D (5 bases). CDR3 sequence reads: CATSDRGFGQETQYF. CDR3 DNA sequence: TGTGCCACCAGTGATAGGGGATTTGGGCAAGAGACCCAGTACTTC.